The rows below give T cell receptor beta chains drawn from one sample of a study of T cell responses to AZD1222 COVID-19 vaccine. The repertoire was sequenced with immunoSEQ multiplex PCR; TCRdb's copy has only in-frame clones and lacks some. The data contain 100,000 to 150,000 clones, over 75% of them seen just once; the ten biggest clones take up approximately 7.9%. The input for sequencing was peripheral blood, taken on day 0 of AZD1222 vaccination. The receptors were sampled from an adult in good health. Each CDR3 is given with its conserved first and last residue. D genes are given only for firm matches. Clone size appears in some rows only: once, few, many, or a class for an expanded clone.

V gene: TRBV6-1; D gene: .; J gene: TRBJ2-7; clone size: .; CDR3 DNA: TGTGCCAGCAGTGACCCAGGGAAGGGCGAGCAGTACTTC; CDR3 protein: CASSDPGKGEQYF
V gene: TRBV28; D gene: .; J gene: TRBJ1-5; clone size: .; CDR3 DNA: TGTGCCAGCGGGTTCGGACAGACTCCATATAGCAATCAGCCCCAGCATTTT; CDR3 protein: CASGFGQTPYSNQPQHF
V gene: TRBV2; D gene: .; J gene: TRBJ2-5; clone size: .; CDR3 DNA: TGTGCCAGCAAACCAGGACCCGACCAAGAGACCCAGTACTTC; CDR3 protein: CASKPGPDQETQYF
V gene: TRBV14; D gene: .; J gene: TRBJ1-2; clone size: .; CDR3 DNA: TGTGCCAGCAGCCAAGTCCCTAACTATGGCTACACCTTC; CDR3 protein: CASSQVPNYGYTF
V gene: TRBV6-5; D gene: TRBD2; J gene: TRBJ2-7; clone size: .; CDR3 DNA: TGTGCCAGCAGTTACCAGCGGGAGCGGGTGCAGTACTTC; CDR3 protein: CASSYQRERVQYF
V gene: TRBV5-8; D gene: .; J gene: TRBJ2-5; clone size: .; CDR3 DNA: TGTGCCAGCAGCTACCTCGGGGAGGAAGAGACCCAGTACTTC; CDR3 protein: CASSYLGEEETQYF
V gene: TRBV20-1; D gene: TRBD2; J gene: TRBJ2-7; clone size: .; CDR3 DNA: TGCAGTGCTAGTGGGACTAGCGGGAGTAGCTACGAGCAGTACTTC; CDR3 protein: CSASGTSGSSYEQYF
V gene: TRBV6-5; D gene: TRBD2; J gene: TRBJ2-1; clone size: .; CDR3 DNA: TGTGCCAGCAGTTACCGGGGACTAGCGGGAAGCGATGAGCAGTTCTTC; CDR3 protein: CASSYRGLAGSDEQFF
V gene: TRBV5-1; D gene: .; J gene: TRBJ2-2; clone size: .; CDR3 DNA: TGCGCCAGCAGCTGGGACACCACGAACACCGGGGAGCTGTTTTTT; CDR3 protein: CASSWDTTNTGELFF
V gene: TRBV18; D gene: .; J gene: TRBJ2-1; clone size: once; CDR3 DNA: TGTGCCAGCTCAAACAGGTTCGGCGATGAGCAGTTCTTC; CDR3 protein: CASSNRFGDEQFF
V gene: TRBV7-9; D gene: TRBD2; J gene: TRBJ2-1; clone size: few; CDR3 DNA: TGTGCCAGCAGCTTAGCGGGACTAGCGGGAGTGAATGAGCAGTTCTTC; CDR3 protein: CASSLAGLAGVNEQFF
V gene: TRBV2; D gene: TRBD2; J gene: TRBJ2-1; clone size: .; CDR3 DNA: TGTGCCAGCAGCAAGGAGACTAGCGGGCTTTACAATGAGCAGTTCTTC; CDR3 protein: CASSKETSGLYNEQFF
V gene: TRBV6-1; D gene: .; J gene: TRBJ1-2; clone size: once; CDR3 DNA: TGTGCCAGCAGTGAAAGAAGGAACTATGGCTACACCTTC; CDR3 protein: CASSERRNYGYTF
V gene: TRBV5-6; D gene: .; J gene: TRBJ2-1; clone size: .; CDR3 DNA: TGTGCCAGCAGCCGCTCGGGTGAGCAGTTCTTC; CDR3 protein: CASSRSGEQFF
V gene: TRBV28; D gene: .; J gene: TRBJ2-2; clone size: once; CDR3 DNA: TGTGCCAGCAGTTTTTCGAAGCCCGGGGCAGGGAGGAACACCGGGGAGCTGTTTTTT; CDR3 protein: CASSFSKPGAGRNTGELFF
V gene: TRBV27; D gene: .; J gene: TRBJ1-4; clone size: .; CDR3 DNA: TGTGCCAGCAGTTTAGTCCCCGGGGCAACTAATGAAAAACTGTTTTTT; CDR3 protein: CASSLVPGATNEKLFF
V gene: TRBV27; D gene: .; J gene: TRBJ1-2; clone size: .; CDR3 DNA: TGTGCCAGCAGTCTCCCCGGACAGATCTATGGCTACACCTTC; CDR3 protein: CASSLPGQIYGYTF
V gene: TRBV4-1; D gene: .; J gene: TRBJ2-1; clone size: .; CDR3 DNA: TGCGCCAGCAGCCACGGCCTCTACAATGAGCAGTTCTTC; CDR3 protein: CASSHGLYNEQFF
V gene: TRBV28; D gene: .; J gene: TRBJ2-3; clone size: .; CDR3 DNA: TGTGCCAGCAGTTTTTTAGGGATCACAGATACGCAGTATTTT; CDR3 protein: CASSFLGITDTQYF
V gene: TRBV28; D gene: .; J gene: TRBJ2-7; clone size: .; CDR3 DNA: TGTGCCACCAACAGGGAACTGTACGAGCAGTACTTC; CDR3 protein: CATNRELYEQYF
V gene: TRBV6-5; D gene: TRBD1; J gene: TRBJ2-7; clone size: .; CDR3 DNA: TGTGCAACTTGCCGGGACAGGGGATACGAGCAGTACTTC; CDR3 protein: CATCRDRGYEQYF
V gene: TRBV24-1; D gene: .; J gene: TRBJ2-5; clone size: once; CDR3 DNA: TGTGCCACTAATCCTCCGGGACAAATCCAAGAGACCCAGTACTTC; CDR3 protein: CATNPPGQIQETQYF
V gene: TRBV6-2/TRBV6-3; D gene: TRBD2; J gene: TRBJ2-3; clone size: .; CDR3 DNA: TGTGCCAGCAGTTACCCGAGGACTAGCGGGAGCACAGATACGCAGTATTTT; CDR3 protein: CASSYPRTSGSTDTQYF
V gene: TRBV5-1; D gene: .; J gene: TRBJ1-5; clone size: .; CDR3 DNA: TGCGCCAGCAGCTTGGGGGAACGGCAGCCCCAGCATTTT; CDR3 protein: CASSLGERQPQHF
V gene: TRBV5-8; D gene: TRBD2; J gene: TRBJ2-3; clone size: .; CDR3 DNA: TGTGCCAGCAGCTTGGCACTAGCGGGAGATTTACATACGCAGTATTTT; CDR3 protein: CASSLALAGDLHTQYF
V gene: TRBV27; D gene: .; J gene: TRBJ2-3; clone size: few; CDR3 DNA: TGTGCCAGCAGGTTACAGGGAGGTCTCACAGATACGCAGTATTTT; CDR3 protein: CASRLQGGLTDTQYF
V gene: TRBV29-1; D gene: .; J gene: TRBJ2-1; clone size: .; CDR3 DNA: TGCAGCGTCGACTCGGATTTCGGAGGGGATGAGCAGTTCTTC; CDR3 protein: CSVDSDFGGDEQFF
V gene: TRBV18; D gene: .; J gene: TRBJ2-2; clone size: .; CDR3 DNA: TGTGCCAGCTCACCGCAGGGACGCGGAACCGGGGAGCTGTTTTTT; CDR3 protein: CASSPQGRGTGELFF
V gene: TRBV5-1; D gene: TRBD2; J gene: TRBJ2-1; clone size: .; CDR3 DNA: TGCGCCAGCAGCGGGGGACTAGCGGTGTACAATGAGCAGTTCTTC; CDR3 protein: CASSGGLAVYNEQFF
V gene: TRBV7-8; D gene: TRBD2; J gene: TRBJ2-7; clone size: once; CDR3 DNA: TGTGCCAGCACTCGGGGCGGGAGGCTATACGAGCAGTACTTC; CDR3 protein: CASTRGGRLYEQYF
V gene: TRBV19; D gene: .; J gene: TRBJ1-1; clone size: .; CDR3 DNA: TGTGCCAGTAGTCTATCTTCCTGGAACACTGAAGCTTTCTTT; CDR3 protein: CASSLSSWNTEAFF
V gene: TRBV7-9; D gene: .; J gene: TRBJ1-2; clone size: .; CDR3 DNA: TGTGCCAGCAGCTTAGTAGGGGGAACCTATGGCTACACCTTC; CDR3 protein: CASSLVGGTYGYTF
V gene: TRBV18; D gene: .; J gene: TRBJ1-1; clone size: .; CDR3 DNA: TGTGCCAGCTCACCTTCCCCGGACACTGAAGCTTTCTTT; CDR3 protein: CASSPSPDTEAFF
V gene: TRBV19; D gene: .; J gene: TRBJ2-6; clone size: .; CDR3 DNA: TGTGCCAGTAGGATAGCTGGGGCCAACGTCCTGACTTTC; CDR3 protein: CASRIAGANVLTF
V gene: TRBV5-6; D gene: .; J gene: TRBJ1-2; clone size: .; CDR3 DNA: TGTGCCAGCAGTCCGGACAGTAACTATGGCTACACCTTC; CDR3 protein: CASSPDSNYGYTF
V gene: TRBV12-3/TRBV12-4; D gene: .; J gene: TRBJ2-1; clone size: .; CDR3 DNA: TGTGCCAGCAGTTTCAGGGGCAATGAGCAGTTCTTC; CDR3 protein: CASSFRGNEQFF
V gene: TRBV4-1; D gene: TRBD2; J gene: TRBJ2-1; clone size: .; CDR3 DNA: TGCGCCAGCAGCTTCCTGGGGACTAGCGTCAATGAGCAGTTCTTC; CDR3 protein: CASSFLGTSVNEQFF
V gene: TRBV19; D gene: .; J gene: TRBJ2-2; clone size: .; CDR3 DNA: TGTGCCAGTAGTATAAGGGGCACCGGGGAGCTGTTTTTT; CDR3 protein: CASSIRGTGELFF